This TCR beta chain derives from a study of T cell changes during pregnancy in multiple sclerosis. This CDR3 is 14 amino acids long. Trimming left V 1 base short and J 2 bases short, with 8 bases between. The germline gives CDR1 LNHDA, CDR2 SQIVND (reference sequence). Produced via immunoSEQ multiplex PCR; TCRdb's table is partial and in-frame only. The table includes 51,000 or so clones, just over 90% detected once. The sequencing used peripheral blood, collected in the second trimester of pregnancy. This receptor was identified in a female donor with multiple sclerosis, enrolled in a pregnancy study. The chain links TRBV19 to TRBJ1-1; D not resolved. The CDR3 loop is CASSIGQSNTEAFF. As DNA, the CDR3 is TGTGCCAGTAGTATAGGGCAGTCTAACACTGAAGCTTTCTTT. The full variable domain, its missing parts supplied by reference TRBV19 and TRBJ1-1, is DGGITQSPKYLFRKEGQNVTLSCEQNLNHDAMYWYRQDPGQGLRLIYYSQIVNDFQKGDIAEGYSVSREKKESFPLTVTSAQKNPTAFYLCASSIGQSNTEAFFGQGTRLTVV.